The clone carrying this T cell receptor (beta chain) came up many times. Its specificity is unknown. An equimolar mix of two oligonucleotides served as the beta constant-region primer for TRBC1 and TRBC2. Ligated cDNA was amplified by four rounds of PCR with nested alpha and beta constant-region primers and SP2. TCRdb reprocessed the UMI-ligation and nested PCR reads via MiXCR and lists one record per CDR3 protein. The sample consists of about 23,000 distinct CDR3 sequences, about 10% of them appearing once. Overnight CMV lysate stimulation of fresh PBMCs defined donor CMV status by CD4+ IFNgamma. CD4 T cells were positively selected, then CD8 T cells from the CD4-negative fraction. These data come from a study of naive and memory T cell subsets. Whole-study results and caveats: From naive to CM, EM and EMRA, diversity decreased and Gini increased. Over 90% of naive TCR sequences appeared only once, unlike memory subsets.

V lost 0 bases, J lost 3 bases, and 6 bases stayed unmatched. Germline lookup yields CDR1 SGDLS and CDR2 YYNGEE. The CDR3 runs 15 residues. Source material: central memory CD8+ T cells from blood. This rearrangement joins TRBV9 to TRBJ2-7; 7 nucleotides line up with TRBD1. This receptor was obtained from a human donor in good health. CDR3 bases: TGTGCCAGCAGCGTAGGACAGGGAACAGTCTACGAGCAGTACTTC. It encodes CASSVGQGTVYEQYF.